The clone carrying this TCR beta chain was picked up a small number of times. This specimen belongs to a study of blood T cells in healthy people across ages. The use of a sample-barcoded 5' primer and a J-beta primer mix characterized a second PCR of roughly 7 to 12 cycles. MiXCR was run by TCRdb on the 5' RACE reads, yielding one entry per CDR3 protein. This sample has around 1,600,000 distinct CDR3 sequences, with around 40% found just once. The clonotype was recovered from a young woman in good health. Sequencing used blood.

CDR3: CASSQRAGLTYEQYF. The CDR3 DNA is TGCGCCAGCAGCCAAAGAGCGGGGTTAACCTACGAGCAGTACTTC. This sequence joins TRBV4-3 and TRBJ2-7; TRBD2 aligns across 7 bases. The V gene's germline CDR1 is LGHNA and CDR2 YSLEER. This CDR3 has 15 residues. The junction had 6 bases not matched to a gene; V was cut back by 2 bases and J by 2 bases.